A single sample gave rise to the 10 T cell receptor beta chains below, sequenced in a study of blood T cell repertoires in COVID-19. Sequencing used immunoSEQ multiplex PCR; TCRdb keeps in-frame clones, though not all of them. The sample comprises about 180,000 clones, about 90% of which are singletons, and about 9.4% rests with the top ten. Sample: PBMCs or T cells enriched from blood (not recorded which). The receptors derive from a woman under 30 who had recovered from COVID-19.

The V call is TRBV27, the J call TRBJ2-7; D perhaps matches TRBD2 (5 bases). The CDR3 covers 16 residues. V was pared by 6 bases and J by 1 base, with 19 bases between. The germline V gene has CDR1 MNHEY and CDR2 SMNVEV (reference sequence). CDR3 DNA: TGTGCCAGCAGCAGAACCTACGGGAACCCATCCTACGAGCAGTACTTC. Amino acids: CASSRTYGNPSYEQYF.

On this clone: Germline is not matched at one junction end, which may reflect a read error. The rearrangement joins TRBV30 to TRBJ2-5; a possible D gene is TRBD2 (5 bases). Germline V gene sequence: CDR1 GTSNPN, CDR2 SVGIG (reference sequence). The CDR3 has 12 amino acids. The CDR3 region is CAWTSPQGTQYF. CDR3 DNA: TGTGCCTGGACTAGCCCCCAAGGGACCCAGTACTTC.

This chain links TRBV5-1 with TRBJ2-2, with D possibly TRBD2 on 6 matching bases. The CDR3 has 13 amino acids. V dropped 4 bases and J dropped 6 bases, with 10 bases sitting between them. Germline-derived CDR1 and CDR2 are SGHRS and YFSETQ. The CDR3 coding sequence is TGCGCCAGCAGCCGCGGGACCCCCGGGGAGCTGTTTTTT. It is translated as CASSRGTPGELFF.

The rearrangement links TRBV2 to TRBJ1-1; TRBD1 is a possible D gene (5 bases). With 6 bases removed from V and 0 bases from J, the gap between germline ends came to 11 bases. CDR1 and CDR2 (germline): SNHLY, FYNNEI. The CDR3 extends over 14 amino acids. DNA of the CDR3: TGTGCCAGCAGGGTAAGACAGATGAACACTGAAGCTTTCTTT. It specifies CASRVRQMNTEAFF.

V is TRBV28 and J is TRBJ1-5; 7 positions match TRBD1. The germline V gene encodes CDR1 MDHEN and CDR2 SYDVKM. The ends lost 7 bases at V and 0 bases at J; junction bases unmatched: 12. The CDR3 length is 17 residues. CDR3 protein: CASTPTGQIVSNQPQHF. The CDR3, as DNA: TGTGCCAGCACTCCTACGGGACAGATCGTTAGCAATCAGCCCCAGCATTTT.

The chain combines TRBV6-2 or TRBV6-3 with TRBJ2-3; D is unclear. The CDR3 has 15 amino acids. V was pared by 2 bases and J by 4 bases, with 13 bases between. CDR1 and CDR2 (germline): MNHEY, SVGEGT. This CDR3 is CASSYPPARPDTQYF. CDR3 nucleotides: TGTGCCAGCAGTTACCCCCCTGCCAGGCCAGATACGCAGTATTTT.

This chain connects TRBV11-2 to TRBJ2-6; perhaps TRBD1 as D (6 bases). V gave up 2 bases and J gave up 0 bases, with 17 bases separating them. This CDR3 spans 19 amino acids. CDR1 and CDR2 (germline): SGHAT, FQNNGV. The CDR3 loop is CASSLSLGTTSSGANVLTF. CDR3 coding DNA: TGTGCCAGCAGCTTATCGCTCGGGACAACAAGCTCTGGGGCCAACGTCCTGACTTTC. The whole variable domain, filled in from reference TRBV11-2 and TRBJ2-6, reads EAGVAQSPRYKIIEKRQSVAFWCNPISGHATLYWYQQILGQGPKLLIQFQNNGVVDDSQLPKDRFSAERLKGVDSTLKIQPAKLEDSAVYLCASSLSLGTTSSGANVLTFGAGSRLTVL.

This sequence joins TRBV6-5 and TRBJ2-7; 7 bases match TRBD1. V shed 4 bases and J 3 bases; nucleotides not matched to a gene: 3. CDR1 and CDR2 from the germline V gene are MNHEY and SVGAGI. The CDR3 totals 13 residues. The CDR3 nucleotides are TGTGCCAGCAGTTTCCCAGGGGGCTACGAGCAGTACTTC. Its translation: CASSFPGGYEQYF.

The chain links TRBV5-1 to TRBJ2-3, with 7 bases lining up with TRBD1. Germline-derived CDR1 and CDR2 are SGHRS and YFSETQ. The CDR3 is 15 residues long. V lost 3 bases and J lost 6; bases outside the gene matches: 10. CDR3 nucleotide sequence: TGCGCCAGCAGCTCGACAGGGTGGGAAGGGGATACGCAGTATTTT. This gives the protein CASSSTGWEGDTQYF.

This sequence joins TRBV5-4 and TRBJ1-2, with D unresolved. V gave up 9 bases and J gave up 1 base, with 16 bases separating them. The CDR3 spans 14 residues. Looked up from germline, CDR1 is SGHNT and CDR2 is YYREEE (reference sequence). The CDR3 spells CATPPFVLNYGYTF. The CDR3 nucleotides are TGTGCCACCCCGCCATTCGTACTTAACTATGGCTACACCTTC. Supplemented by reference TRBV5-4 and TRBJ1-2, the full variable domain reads ETGVTQSPTHLIKTRGQQVTLRCSSQSGHNTVSWYQQALGQGPQFIFQYYREEENGRGNFPPRFSGLQFPNYSSELNVNALELDDSALYLCATPPFVLNYGYTFGSGTRLTVV.